Listed below are T cell receptor beta chains from one sample, sequenced in a study of shared clonotypes between healthy human individuals. The assay was immunoSEQ multiplex PCR, and TCRdb's table has in-frame clones only and misses some. Among 400,000 to 550,000 clones listed, roughly 85% were seen once. Sequences were obtained from PBMCs. Receptors originate from a middle-aged woman in good health. Some clones in this sample may be carry-over from other donors' samples. Both conserved end residues are part of each CDR3. The order of the fields is D gene, clone size, J gene, V gene, CDR3 DNA, CDR3 protein. A D gene is named only where the DNA matches it firmly. The size of a clone is reported for some rows only, either as once, few or many, or as a class for expanded clones.

-,-,TRBJ1-5,TRBV2,TGTGCCAGCAGTGAGTGGGGCTTTCAGCCCCAGCATTTT,CASSEWGFQPQHF
-,-,TRBJ1-1,TRBV7-9,TGTGCCAGCAGCGACCGGGACAAGAACACTGAAGCTTTCTTT,CASSDRDKNTEAFF
-,-,TRBJ2-3,TRBV6-1,TGTGCCAGCAGTGATGGGGGGCTAGCGCGAACAGATACGCAGTATTTT,CASSDGGLARTDTQYF
-,-,TRBJ2-7,TRBV18,TGTGCCAGCTCACCACCCGTCCCCCACGAGCAGTACTTC,CASSPPVPHEQYF
TRBD2,once,TRBJ2-4,TRBV4-2,TGTGCCAGCAGCCGGGGGCTAGCGGGAGACAAGTACTTC,CASSRGLAGDKYF
-,-,TRBJ2-7,TRBV6-1,TGTGCCAGCAGTGAAATAGGCAGCAACTACGAGCAGTACTTC,CASSEIGSNYEQYF
-,-,TRBJ1-2,TRBV27,TGTGCCAGCAGTTTATTGGCCCCTTACATTGGCTACACCTTC,CASSLLAPYIGYTF
TRBD1,-,TRBJ1-1,TRBV5-1,TGCGCCAGCAGCATAGGGACAGTCACTGAAGCTTTCTTT,CASSIGTVTEAFF
TRBD2,-,TRBJ2-7,TRBV30,TGTGCCTGGAAGCGGGACCGACCCTACGAGCAGTACTTC,CAWKRDRPYEQYF
TRBD1,-,TRBJ2-7,TRBV28,TGTGCCAGCACAGGGACAGGGGGGATCCTCGAGCAGTACTTC,CASTGTGGILEQYF
-,few,TRBJ1-1,TRBV6-1,TGTGCCAGCAGGGCCACATCTTACGACACTGAAGCTTTCTTT,CASRATSYDTEAFF
-,-,TRBJ2-5,TRBV10-3,TGTGCCATCAGTGATAACATTCTTGGCGGCCAAGAGACCCAGTACTTC,CAISDNILGGQETQYF
-,-,TRBJ2-7,TRBV28,TGTGCCAGCAGTTTAGTCAGAACCTACGAGCAGTACTTC,CASSLVRTYEQYF
-,few,TRBJ1-3,TRBV7-6,TGTGCCAGCAGCCCACCGGGGGGGCGAGGAAACACCATATATTTT,CASSPPGGRGNTIYF
TRBD1,-,TRBJ2-7,TRBV29-1,TGCAGCGCATCCAGGACAGGGGGCTATTACGAGCAGTACTTC,CSASRTGGYYEQYF
-,-,TRBJ1-2,TRBV6-1,TGTGCCAGCACTCAGTCGGGGCTCGTCTATGGCTACACCTTC,CASTQSGLVYGYTF
TRBD1,few,TRBJ2-3,TRBV9,TGTGCCAGCAGCGTAGAAACTACAGGGGCCATCACAGATACGCAGTATTTT,CASSVETTGAITDTQYF
TRBD1,-,TRBJ2-3,TRBV7-9,TGTGCCAGCAGCTTTCGGGACAGGGGGACAGATACGCAGTATTTT,CASSFRDRGTDTQYF
TRBD2,-,TRBJ2-7,TRBV2,TGTGCCAGCACATCTAGCGGGAGCGGCGAGCAGTACTTC,CASTSSGSGEQYF
-,-,TRBJ2-5,TRBV19,TGTGCCAGTAGTCCTCAAGAGACCCAGTACTTC,CASSPQETQYF
TRBD2,many,TRBJ2-2,TRBV15,TGTGCCACCAGCAGAGGAGGGAGCGGGAGGAACACCGGGGAGCTGTTTTTT,CATSRGGSGRNTGELFF
TRBD2,many,TRBJ2-2,TRBV28,TGTGCCAGCAGAACCGGGACTAGCGGATACACCGGGGAGCTGTTTTTT,CASRTGTSGYTGELFF
TRBD2,once,TRBJ2-7,TRBV5-4,TGTGCCAGCAGCTTGGGGGGAGGGCCCTCCTACGAGCAGTACTTC,CASSLGGGPSYEQYF
TRBD1,-,TRBJ1-6,TRBV6-6,TGTGCCAGCAGTTACTCGGGGGACAGGGTTTCACCCCTCCACTTT,CASSYSGDRVSPLHF
-,-,TRBJ2-7,TRBV14,TGTGCCAGCAGCCAGAGTTACCTCTACGAGCAGTACTTC,CASSQSYLYEQYF
TRBD2,many,TRBJ2-5,TRBV15,TGTGCCACCAGCAGACCCCGGTTTCTAGCGGGAGTTGAGACCCAGTACTTC,CATSRPRFLAGVETQYF
TRBD1,-,TRBJ2-7,TRBV27,TGTGCCAGCAGTTCGACAGGGTTCTACGAGCAGTACTTC,CASSSTGFYEQYF
TRBD1,few,TRBJ1-4,TRBV15,TGTGCCACCAGCCAGGGGGTCGGGGAAAAACTGTTTTTT,CATSQGVGEKLFF
TRBD1,-,TRBJ2-7,TRBV15,TGTGCCACCAGACCTCCGGGACAGGGTTCCTACGAGCAGTACTTC,CATRPPGQGSYEQYF
TRBD2,-,TRBJ2-5,TRBV30,TGTGCCTGGAGTGTTGAAGCGGGAGGGCGGGAGACCCAGTACTTC,CAWSVEAGGRETQYF
TRBD1,-,TRBJ2-6,TRBV5-4,TGTGCCGGCCGGCCCGCCGGGACAGGGACCGGGACCAACGTCCCGACTTTC,CAGRPAGTGTGTNVPTF
-,-,TRBJ2-4,TRBV5-1,TGCGCCAGCAGCTTGGTTAGGGGAGGTGCCAAAAACATTCAGTACTTC,CASSLVRGGAKNIQYF
-,few,TRBJ1-5,TRBV18,TGTGCCAGCTCACCGGCTGGGTTAAGGCTAAGTAGCAATCAGCCCCAGCATTTT,CASSPAGLRLSSNQPQHF
TRBD2,-,TRBJ2-5,TRBV30,TGTGCCTGGAGTAGCGGGAGCGGTGGGGAGACCCAGTACTTC,CAWSSGSGGETQYF
-,-,TRBJ2-7,TRBV20-1,TGCAGTGCTAGATCATCGGGCGAGCAGTACTTC,CSARSSGEQYF
-,-,TRBJ1-1,TRBV7-9,TGTGCCAGCAGCTTAGTGGACGGATTGAACACTGAAGCTTTCTTT,CASSLVDGLNTEAFF
-,-,TRBJ2-2,TRBV6-1,TGTGCCAGCATAGGGAACACCGGGGAGCTGTTTTTT,CASIGNTGELFF
-,few,TRBJ2-7,TRBV18,TGTGCCAGCTCACCACCTTTTTTTTCCGGGGGGCGCTACGAGCAGTACTTC,CASSPPFFSGGRYEQYF
-,-,TRBJ2-5,TRBV4-3,TGCGCCAGCAGCCCCCCCGGACTGCAAGAGACCCAGTACTTC,CASSPPGLQETQYF
-,-,TRBJ1-1,TRBV11-2,TGTGCCAGCAGCCGCCCGGGTCCCCGAGCTGAAGCTTTCTTT,CASSRPGPRAEAFF
-,once,TRBJ2-2,TRBV25-1,TGTGCCAGCAGGGGGCCAAGAACACCGGGGGAGCTGTTTTTT,CASRGPRTPGELFF
-,-,TRBJ2-5,TRBV9,TGTGCCAGCAGCAAAGACCCACAAGAGACCCAGTACTTC,CASSKDPQETQYF
TRBD2,-,TRBJ2-1,TRBV5-4,TGTGCCAGCAGTTTTACCGGGACTAGCGATGAGCAGTTCTTC,CASSFTGTSDEQFF
-,-,TRBJ2-2,TRBV30,TGTGCCTGGACCCGGGACCGGCCCGGGGAGCTGTTTTTT,CAWTRDRPGELFF
-,-,TRBJ1-5,TRBV18,TGTGCCAGCTCACCAGCAGAAAATCAGCCCCAGCATTTT,CASSPAENQPQHF
-,-,TRBJ2-3,TRBV4-2,TGTGCCAGCAGCCAACGCACAGATACGCAGTATTTT,CASSQRTDTQYF
TRBD2,-,TRBJ2-3,TRBV10-3,TGTGCCATCAGTGAGTCGACGGGAGGCGGAGATACGCAGTATTTT,CAISESTGGGDTQYF
TRBD2,-,TRBJ2-5,TRBV2,TGTGCCAGCAGCCCGGGACTAGCGGAAAAAGAGACCCAGTACTTC,CASSPGLAEKETQYF
-,-,TRBJ2-7,TRBV6-1,TGTGCCAGCGAACAGGTAGGCGACCTCCACGAGCAGTACTTC,CASEQVGDLHEQYF
-,-,TRBJ2-5,TRBV27,TGTGCCAGCAGAACCCAGTTCCAAGAGACCCAGTACTTC,CASRTQFQETQYF
TRBD1,-,TRBJ2-3,TRBV5-1,TGCGCCAGCAGCTTGGGACAGGGGGATACGCAGTATTTT,CASSLGQGDTQYF
TRBD2,-,TRBJ2-2,TRBV7-3,TGTGCCAGCAGCGCTATAGCGGGAGAGTCCGGGGAGCTGTTTTTT,CASSAIAGESGELFF
-,-,TRBJ2-1,TRBV28,TGTGCCAGCCGTAGGGGGGAAGGTCATTACAATGAGCAGTTCTTC,CASRRGEGHYNEQFF
-,-,TRBJ1-1,TRBV2,TGTGCCAGCAGTGATGTCTATATGAACACTGAAGCTTTCTTT,CASSDVYMNTEAFF
-,-,TRBJ2-7,TRBV10-2,TGCGCCAGCAGCCAGGGATCCTTCTACGAGCAGTACTTC,CASSQGSFYEQYF
TRBD2,few,TRBJ2-1,TRBV11-3,TGTGCCAGCAGCTTCCCGACTAGCGGGACACTAAAGCAGTTCTTC,CASSFPTSGTLKQFF
TRBD1,-,TRBJ1-2,TRBV10-1,TGCGCCAGCAGCGAAACCGGGACAGGTGGCTACACCTTC,CASSETGTGGYTF